The entry below describes one T cell receptor beta chain. This receptor's antigen is unknown. No base quality values were provided; no much bigger clone lies one nucleotide off. Stable hyperthyroidism was defined as no progression to ophthalmopathy within 18 months of follow-up. Hyperthyroidism patients were newly diagnosed, with disease duration under 2 months, and aged 18 to 65 years. Patients were excluded if they had other autoimmune diseases, uncontrolled infections, pregnancy or lactation. Diagnosis relied on clinical symptoms, serum thyroxine, TRAb, thyroid ultrasound and orbital computed tomography. Ficoll-Paque density gradient centrifugation was used to isolate PBMCs from 8 to 10 ml of fresh peripheral blood. Trizol reagent was used to extract the total RNA, and its quality was then checked on an Agilent 2100 Bioanalyzer. These data originate in a study of Graves' ophthalmopathy and Graves' hyperthyroidism listed by TCRdb under 2018. Regarding the study in general: Peripheral blood was collected at initial diagnosis, before any treatment. The study used signatures of the TCR beta repertoire to tell Graves' ophthalmopathy apart from Graves' hyperthyroidism and to predict which patients would progress to ophthalmopathy. For independent validation, a separate cohort was made up of roughly 19 hyperthyroidism patients plus 17 patients who later progressed from hyperthyroidism to ophthalmopathy. To explore V-J signatures that distinguish ophthalmopathy from hyperthyroidism, a discovery set of more than 90 patients was enrolled, made up of around 40 with ophthalmopathy and fewer than 60 with stable hyperthyroidism. Following sampling, methimazole starting at 30 mg daily was administered to hyperthyroidism patients, and high-dose intravenous methylprednisolone was administered to ophthalmopathy patients. In total, 135 blood samples were TCR-sequenced: around 42 ophthalmopathy, some 80 hyperthyroidism and about 17 hyperthyroidism-to-ophthalmopathy patients. For training and testing, the 80 to 100 patients in the discovery cohort were randomly divided in a 7:3 ratio. In roughly 6 hyperthyroidism patients, the T-cell repertoires found in thyroid tissue were compared with those found in blood. The study at large found these results: In validation, the model predicted ophthalmopathy progression with about 71% sensitivity and about 77% specificity; 12 predicted patients were CT-confirmed with GO in a median of about 6.1 months. Most expanded thyroid clonotypes with a frequency above 0.001 also appeared in blood, which suggests that blood repertoires may reflect the immune response in the thyroid. No statistical method was used to set the sample size in advance, and the investigators knew which group each participant was assigned to. The 13-signature model separated ophthalmopathy from stable hyperthyroidism with around 90% sensitivity and just under 84% specificity in cross-validation, and 80%/75% in the test set.

For repertoire sequencing, the TCR beta CDR3 regions were amplified from RNA transcripts. The first round was an RT-PCR using HTBI primers with the Qiagen OneStep RT-PCR kit, and this first round was followed by a second-round multiplex PCR, then size selection and purification. Libraries were sequenced on an Illumina HiSeq2000 using paired-end 100 bp reads. The study's processing was this. SOAPnuke was used for read processing, and reads with adapters, uncalled bases, a mean Phred below 15, or no exact constant-primer or identifier match were discarded. High-quality paired reads were merged with COPE v1.2.5. Each unique nucleotide sequence was treated as a clonotype, and MiTCR v1.1 was used to align the clonotypes to the IMGT TRB V, D and J references. The analysis was limited to V-J combinations with a frequency above 0.0001, which together covered around 99% of the repertoires. For each V-J combination, a TCR clonal expansion and chaos score was defined as F50 clonal expansion divided by the chaos observed in the TCRdist matrix. Welch's t-statistics and random forest were used to reduce features to about a dozen V-J combinations, which were fed into a naive Bayes classifier. The Morisita-Horn index was used to measure how similar the thyroid and blood repertoires were. Using fastp at Q25 and MiXCR, TCRdb reprocessed the public reads and kept productive beta chains. Rows are unified per CDR3 protein, each entry keeping the most common DNA and genes. TCRdb, not the authors, supplied the V and J calls. For this sample there are hundreds of thousands of distinct CDR3 sequences; roughly 20% appear just once. The top ten constitute roughly 3% of the sample.

From cysteine to phenylalanine, the CDR3 is 15 amino acids long. The entry retains the CDR3 DNA only, 45 bases that are in frame from base 1. CDR1 and CDR2 are read off the germline V gene as MNHNS and SASEGT. Trimming takes 8 bases from V and 4 bases from J, and the germline ends sit 18 bases apart. The specimen sequenced was peripheral blood. This TCR was recovered from a woman aged 18-29 years with stable Graves' hyperthyroidism. Donor details come from another sample of the same person, matched by shared clones. The V gene is TRBV6-1 and the J gene is TRBJ1-5, with the identity of the D gene unclear. CDR3 loop: CASRGRGERNQPQHF. The DNA sequence follows: TGTGCCAGCCGTGGACGGGGAGAGAGGAATCAGCCCCAGCATTTT.